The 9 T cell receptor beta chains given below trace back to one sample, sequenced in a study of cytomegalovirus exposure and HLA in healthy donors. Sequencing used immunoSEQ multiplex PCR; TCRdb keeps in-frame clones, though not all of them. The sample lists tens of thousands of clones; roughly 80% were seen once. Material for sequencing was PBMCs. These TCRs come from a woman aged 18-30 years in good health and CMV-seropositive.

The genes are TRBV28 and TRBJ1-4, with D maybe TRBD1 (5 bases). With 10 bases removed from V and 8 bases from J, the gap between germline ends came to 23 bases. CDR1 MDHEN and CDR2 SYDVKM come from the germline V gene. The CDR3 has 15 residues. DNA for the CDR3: TGTGCCACGCTTTTTCCCGGAGGGGCGCGCGAAAAACTGTTTTTT. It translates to CATLFPGGAREKLFF.

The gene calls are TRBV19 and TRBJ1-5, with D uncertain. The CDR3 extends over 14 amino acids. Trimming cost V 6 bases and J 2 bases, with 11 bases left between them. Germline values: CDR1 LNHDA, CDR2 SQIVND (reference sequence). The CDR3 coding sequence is TGTGCCAGTAGGAGGGTTGCCGGCAATCAGCCCCAGCATTTT. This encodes CASRRVAGNQPQHF.

The CDR3 DNA sequence: TGTGCCAGCCACCGACAGGGCAATCTCTATCAGCCCCAGCATTTT. Translation gives CASHRQGNLYQPQHF. The chain has TRBV28 and TRBJ1-5; 7 bases agree with TRBD1. V gave up 8 bases and J gave up 5 bases; unmatched junction bases: 12. Germline CDR1 and CDR2: MDHEN and SYDVKM. The CDR3 is made up of 15 amino acids.

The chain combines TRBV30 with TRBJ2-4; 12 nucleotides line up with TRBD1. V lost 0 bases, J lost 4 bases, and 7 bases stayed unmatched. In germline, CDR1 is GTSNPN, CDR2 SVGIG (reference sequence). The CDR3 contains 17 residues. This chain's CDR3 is CAWSVPGQGALKNIQYF. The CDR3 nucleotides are TGTGCCTGGAGTGTACCGGGACAGGGGGCCCTAAAAAACATTCAGTACTTC.

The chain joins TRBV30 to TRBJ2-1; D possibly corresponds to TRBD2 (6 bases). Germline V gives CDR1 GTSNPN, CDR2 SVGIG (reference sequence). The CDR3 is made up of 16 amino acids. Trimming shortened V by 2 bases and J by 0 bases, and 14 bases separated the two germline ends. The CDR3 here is CAWSLGGASSYNEQFF. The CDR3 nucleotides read TGTGCCTGGAGTCTGGGCGGGGCAAGCTCCTACAATGAGCAGTTCTTC.

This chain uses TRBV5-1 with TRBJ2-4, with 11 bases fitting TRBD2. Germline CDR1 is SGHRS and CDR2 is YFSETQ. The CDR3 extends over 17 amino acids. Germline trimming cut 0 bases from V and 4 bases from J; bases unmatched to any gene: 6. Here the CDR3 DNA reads TGCGCCAGCAGCTTGGAAGGTAGCGGGGGGGGTAAAAACATTCAGTACTTC. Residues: CASSLEGSGGGKNIQYF.

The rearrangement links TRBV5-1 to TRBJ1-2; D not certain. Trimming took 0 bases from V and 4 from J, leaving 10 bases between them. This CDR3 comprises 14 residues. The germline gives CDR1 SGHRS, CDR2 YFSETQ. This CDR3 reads CASSLVVRGYGYTF. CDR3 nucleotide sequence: TGCGCCAGCAGCTTGGTGGTCCGAGGCTATGGCTACACCTTC.

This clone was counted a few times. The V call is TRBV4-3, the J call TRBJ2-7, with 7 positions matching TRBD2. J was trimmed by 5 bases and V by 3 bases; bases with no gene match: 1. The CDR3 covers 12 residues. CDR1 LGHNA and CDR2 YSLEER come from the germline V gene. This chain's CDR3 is CASSHGRDEQYF. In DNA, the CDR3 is TGCGCCAGCAGCCATGGGAGGGACGAGCAGTACTTC.

The chain's CDR3 is CASSGQASQETQYF. DNA of the CDR3: TGTGCCAGCAGCGGTCAAGCCTCCCAAGAGACCCAGTACTTC. The chain employs TRBV9 and TRBJ2-5; D is ambiguous. V was pared by 3 bases and J by 1 base, with 10 bases between. The CDR3 totals 14 residues. CDR1 is SGDLS and CDR2 is YYNGEE in the germline V gene.